Below, 26 T cell receptor beta chains from the same sample are listed, as sequenced in a study of T cell responses to AZD1222 COVID-19 vaccine. Assay: immunoSEQ multiplex PCR; the TCRdb copy retains only in-frame clones and omits some. The sample includes 110,000 to 150,000 clones, approximately 86% seen only once; the top ten take approximately 3.5%. Material: peripheral blood, obtained on day 0 of AZD1222 vaccination. The receptors derive from an adult in good health.

This chain joins TRBV27 and TRBJ2-7, with 9 positions matching TRBD1. The germline V gene encodes CDR1 MNHEY and CDR2 SMNVEV (reference sequence). The CDR3 length is 14 residues. V was clipped by 3 bases and J by 4 bases; unmatched bases: 4. CDR3 nucleotide sequence: TGTGCCAGCAGTTTTTCGGGACAGGGTTACGAGCAGTACTTC. Its translation: CASSFSGQGYEQYF.

The gene calls are TRBV27 and TRBJ1-1, with 10 bases identical to TRBD1. Germline CDR1 is MNHEY and CDR2 is SMNVEV (reference sequence). The CDR3 runs 17 residues. V dropped 4 bases and J dropped 3; count of bases not matched to a gene: 11. CDR3 residues: CASSSGQGVLGDTEAFF. In DNA, the CDR3 is TGTGCCAGCAGTTCCGGACAGGGGGTTTTAGGGGACACTGAAGCTTTCTTT.

V and J are TRBV7-9 and TRBJ1-3; weak D call: TRBD1 (5 bases). Trimming pared 9 bases from V and 0 bases from J, leaving 15 bases between. The CDR3 has 15 residues. Germline V CDR1 and CDR2: SEHNR, FQNEAQ (reference sequence). CDR3 residues: CARDAGGDSGNTIYF. In nucleotides, the CDR3 is TGTGCCAGGGATGCCGGGGGGGACTCTGGAAACACCATATATTTT.

This chain connects TRBV19 to TRBJ1-2; D is undetermined. The germline V gene has CDR1 LNHDA and CDR2 SQIVND (reference sequence). The CDR3 length is 16 residues. Trimming pared 5 bases from V and 1 base from J, leaving 17 bases between. CDR3 in amino acids: CASSSPARVGNYGYTF. The CDR3 nucleotides read TGTGCCAGTAGTTCTCCCGCAAGGGTCGGTAACTATGGCTACACCTTC.

V gene TRBV18 combines with J gene TRBJ2-7; D gene ambiguous. CDR3 size: 15 residues. CDR1 KGHSH and CDR2 LQKENI come from the germline V gene. Trimming stripped 5 bases from V and 4 bases from J, with 18 bases between. The DNA of the CDR3 is TGTGCCAGCTCATCGGAGTTGCAGGCGAGATACGAGCAGTACTTC. Protein sequence: CASSSELQARYEQYF.

V is TRBV29-1 and J is TRBJ1-4, with D perhaps TRBD1 (5 bases). The CDR3 runs 12 residues. Germline V lookup: CDR1 SQVTM, CDR2 ANQGSEA. Deletions cut 4 bases from V and 10 bases from J, with 13 bases between. CDR3 in amino acids: CSVVGPIGKLFF. The DNA of the CDR3 is TGCAGCGTTGTGGGGCCCATAGGAAAACTGTTTTTT.

This clone was counted once. The chain uses TRBV27 and TRBJ1-4; D not resolved. Germline-derived CDR1 and CDR2 are MNHEY and SMNVEV (reference sequence). The CDR3 spans 11 residues. Between the trimmed V and J ends, which lost 8 bases and 10 bases, there was a span of 11 bases. Here the CDR3 reads CASANSGKLFF. CDR3 coding DNA: TGTGCCAGCGCCAATTCAGGAAAACTGTTTTTT.

This clone was seen only once. The chain couples TRBV24-1 to TRBJ1-5, with D unclear. V lost 2 bases and J lost 5, with 3 bases in between. The CDR3 runs 12 residues. In germline, CDR1 is KGHDR, CDR2 SFDVKD. CDR3 protein: CATSDSDQPQHF. The CDR3 DNA is TGTGCCACCAGTGATTCCGATCAGCCCCAGCATTTT.

A single count supports this clone. Written as DNA, the CDR3 is TGCGCCAGCAGATTGAGCGGGACAGGGAAAACGAACACCGGGGAGCTGTTTTTT. This sequence encodes CASRLSGTGKTNTGELFF. The rearrangement joins TRBV5-1 to TRBJ2-2; 9 nucleotides align to TRBD1. Germline CDR1 reads SGHRS; CDR2 reads YFSETQ. J was trimmed by 0 bases and V by 5 bases; bases with no gene match: 11. CDR3 size: 18 residues.

V gene TRBV6-2 or TRBV6-3 combines with J gene TRBJ1-2; D is unclear. The ends were cut back, 5 bases at V and 4 bases at J, with 20 bases in the middle. The CDR3 is 16 residues long. Germline V gene lookup returns CDR1 MNHEY and CDR2 SVGEGT. CDR3 in amino acids: CASSRVGAEIFYGYTF. The CDR3 DNA follows: TGTGCCAGCAGTCGAGTGGGTGCCGAGATCTTCTATGGCTACACCTTC.

This clone was seen just once. The gene calls are TRBV12-3 or TRBV12-4 and TRBJ2-1; maybe TRBD2 (5 bases). Deletions cut 8 bases from V and 2 bases from J, with 10 bases between. The CDR3 consists of 13 residues. Here the CDR3 DNA reads TGTGCCAGCCTGGCGGGCACCTACAATGAGCAGTTCTTC. Translated: CASLAGTYNEQFF.

V and J are TRBV5-1 and TRBJ2-7, with TRBD2 identical over 7 bases. The CDR3 length is 15 residues. Germline V gene sequence: CDR1 SGHRS, CDR2 YFSETQ. V shed 0 bases, J shed 0 bases, and the junction held 3 bases outside the gene matches. The CDR3 coding sequence is TGCGCCAGCAGCTTGGCCGGGAGGTCCTCCTACGAGCAGTACTTC. Its translation is CASSLAGRSSYEQYF.

The V call is TRBV19, the J call TRBJ1-1, with no clear D. Trimming removed 3 bases at V and 1 base at J, with 6 bases between. The germline V gene has CDR1 LNHDA and CDR2 SQIVND (reference sequence). The CDR3 covers 13 residues. As DNA, the CDR3 is TGTGCCAGTAGTATTAAGTGGAACACTGAAGCTTTCTTT. This encodes CASSIKWNTEAFF.

This sequence joins TRBV19 and TRBJ1-2; D may be TRBD1 (6 bases). Trimming removed 6 bases at V and 0 bases at J, with 17 bases between. CDR3 length: 16 residues. The germline V gene has CDR1 LNHDA and CDR2 SQIVND (reference sequence). The CDR3 region has the DNA TGTGCCAGTAGCCCGATCGGACAGACCCCTAACTATGGCTACACCTTC. Encoded protein: CASSPIGQTPNYGYTF.

This chain links TRBV27 with TRBJ2-2; 7 nucleotides align to TRBD1. The CDR3 sequence is 13 residues long. With V trimmed by 8 bases and J by 3 bases, 3 bases remained unmatched. Germline V gene lookup returns CDR1 MNHEY and CDR2 SMNVEV (reference sequence). The CDR3 sequence is CASRTGDTGELFF. CDR3 coding DNA: TGTGCCAGCCGGACAGGAGACACCGGGGAGCTGTTTTTT.

This clone was detected a few times. V and J are TRBV4-2 and TRBJ2-7; possible D gene TRBD1, 6 bases. The CDR3 has 15 amino acids. The germline V and J ends were trimmed by 3 bases and 2 bases, with 14 bases remaining between them. Germline CDR1 LGHNA, CDR2 YNFKEQ. The CDR3 coding sequence is TGTGCCAGCAGCCAGGGGTCACAGGGCCCCTACGAGCAGTACTTC. This translates into CASSQGSQGPYEQYF.

The rearrangement links TRBV6-5 to TRBJ2-2; D is unresolved. The CDR3 length is 13 residues. V was pared by 0 bases and J by 7 bases, with 6 bases between. The V gene's germline CDR1 is MNHEY and CDR2 SVGAGI. The CDR3 region is CASSYSIFGELFF. DNA of the CDR3: TGTGCCAGCAGTTACTCGATATTCGGGGAGCTGTTTTTT.

The gene calls are TRBV3-1 (or the pseudogene TRBV3-2) and TRBJ2-7; D is tentatively TRBD1 or TRBD2 (6 bases each). CDR3 length: 17 residues. Germline lookup yields CDR1 LGHDT and CDR2 YNNKEL (reference sequence). V lost 0 bases and J lost 4, with 19 bases in between. The DNA for the CDR3 is TGTGCCAGCAGCCAAGATCTCGAGTCCGGGGGCTTTTACGAGCAGTACTTC. Protein sequence: CASSQDLESGGFYEQYF.

Concerning this clone itself: This sample includes further DNA sequences coding for the same CDR3. The gene calls are TRBV12-3 or TRBV12-4 and TRBJ2-3; D ambiguous. The CDR3 consists of 12 residues. V lost 3 bases and J 0 bases, leaving 1 base between the germline ends. Here the CDR3 reads CASSFSTDTQYF. The CDR3, as DNA: TGTGCCAGCAGTTTTAGCACAGATACGCAGTATTTT.

The chain combines TRBV12-3 or TRBV12-4 with TRBJ2-2; D not resolved. This CDR3 is built from 12 residues. V was clipped by 2 bases and J by 7 bases, with 5 bases between them. This chain's CDR3 is CASSLRFGELFF. The CDR3 nucleotides read TGTGCCAGCAGTTTAAGGTTCGGGGAGCTGTTTTTT.

The V and J genes are TRBV7-9 and TRBJ1-1, with D tentatively TRBD1 (5 bases). The CDR3 runs to 13 residues. The ends were cut back, 3 bases at V and 6 bases at J, with 11 bases in the middle. Per the germline V gene, CDR1 is SEHNR and CDR2 is FQNEAQ (reference sequence). CDR3 residues: CASSFGGVPEAFF. The CDR3, as DNA: TGTGCCAGCAGCTTCGGGGGTGTGCCTGAAGCTTTCTTT.

The chain joins TRBV5-8 to TRBJ1-5; 9 nucleotides agree with TRBD1. Looked up from germline, CDR1 is SGHTS and CDR2 is YDEGEE. This CDR3 spans 14 amino acids. After removal of 4 bases from V and 11 bases from J, the junction contained 10 bases not matched to a gene. CDR3 nucleotide sequence: TGTGCCAGCAGCGCCCGGGACAGGGTTGTGGCCCAGCATTTT. Encoded protein: CASSARDRVVAQHF.

This chain links TRBV5-8 with TRBJ1-4; D not resolved. Germline lookup yields CDR1 SGHTS and CDR2 YDEGEE. The length of the CDR3 is 15 residues. Trimming took off 0 bases at V and 3 bases at J, with 9 bases between the two ends. The CDR3 region is CASSLEDLANEKLFF. CDR3 bases: TGTGCCAGCAGCTTGGAGGATTTAGCTAATGAAAAACTGTTTTTT.

The V and J genes are TRBV9 and TRBJ1-2; no clear D gene. CDR1 is SGDLS and CDR2 is YYNGEE in the germline V gene. V lost 6 bases and J 8 bases, leaving 17 bases between the germline ends. This CDR3 is built from 13 residues. The CDR3 region is CASTTTGNEGYTF. The CDR3 DNA sequence: TGTGCCAGCACCACGACTGGTAATGAAGGCTACACCTTC.

The chain uses TRBV7-2 and TRBJ2-7; 7 positions match TRBD2. The CDR3 loop spans 14 amino acids. The germline V gene has CDR1 SGHTA and CDR2 FQGNSA. J lost 7 bases, V lost 3 bases, and 9 bases had no gene match. CDR3 protein: CASSFRGGPGEQYF. For the CDR3, the DNA is TGTGCCAGCAGCTTCCGGGGAGGGCCGGGAGAGCAGTACTTC.

This chain uses TRBV3-1 (or the pseudogene TRBV3-2) with TRBJ2-1; 9 bases fit TRBD2. Germline CDR1 is LGHDT and CDR2 is YNNKEL (reference sequence). V lost 0 bases, J lost 5 bases, and 5 bases stayed unmatched. This CDR3 is built from 16 residues. For the CDR3, the DNA is TGTGCCAGCAGCCAAGACGGGGCGGGAGGGGACAATGAGCAGTTCTTC. It specifies CASSQDGAGGDNEQFF.